This TCR beta chain was identified during a study of cytomegalovirus exposure and HLA in healthy donors. Study findings and constraints: As confirmed in vitro, a few CMV-associated chains were specific for CMV antigens.

This clone came up once. Antigen: not known. This CDR3 is built from 13 residues. From germline, CDR1 is SGHTA and CDR2 FQGNSA. V lost 4 bases, J lost 3 bases, and 9 bases lay in between. The repertoire was sequenced with immunoSEQ multiplex PCR; TCRdb's copy has only in-frame clones and lacks some. Among 82,000 or so clones listed, approximately 93% were seen once. V gene TRBV7-2 combines with J gene TRBJ2-5, with D maybe TRBD1 (6 bases). The sequenced sample was PBMCs. The clonotype was recovered from a man aged 18 to 29 in good health and CMV-seronegative. This CDR3 reads CASSSGQKETQYF. CDR3 DNA sequence: TGTGCCAGCAGCTCCGGACAGAAAGAGACCCAGTACTTC.